This T cell receptor (beta chain) appears in the sequencing data of a study of blood T cell repertoires in COVID-19. At the level of the study: Material from acute and convalescent COVID-19 was sourced from the United States, Italy and Spain. T cells, B-cell-depleted T cells, or PBMCs provided the cDNA or gDNA that served as material.

Some clones are missing from TCRdb's copy, which holds only in-frame ones; the method was immunoSEQ multiplex PCR. Of 200,000 or so clones detected, approximately 90% appear once; the ten largest clones hold roughly 2.6%. This clone appeared once. Recovered status in Cohort 3 required two negative PCRs, clearance, or symptom resolution. Germline values: CDR1 MNHEY, CDR2 SVGAGI. Deletions cut 7 bases from V and 4 bases from J, with 18 bases between. CDR3 length equals 15 residues. This receptor was identified in a woman aged 30 to 39 who had recovered from COVID-19. Sequenced input: PBMCs or T cells enriched from blood (not recorded which). The chain joins TRBV6-5 to TRBJ2-3; a weak D match, TRBD1 (6 bases). The CDR3 bases are TGTGCCAGCACCAAGGGGGTGGGGTTCTCAGATACGCAGTATTTT. It encodes CASTKGVGFSDTQYF.